The 14 T cell receptor beta chains below were found in one sample sequenced in a study of T cells in Graves' hyperthyroidism and ophthalmopathy. From RNA transcripts, TCR beta CDR3 regions were amplified. The HTBI primer set drove a first-round RT-PCR of the TCR CDR3. TCRdb ran MiXCR on the multiplex PCR reads and lists one entry per CDR3 protein. The table includes around 350,000 distinct CDR3 sequences, about 13% detected once. Input material: blood. The source of these receptors is a woman between 18 and 29 years old with Graves' hyperthyroidism.

Ten or more counts support this clonotype. V is TRBV11-2 and J is TRBJ1-1; D remains ambiguous. Trimming pared 3 bases from V and 1 base from J, leaving 9 bases between. This CDR3 is built from 14 residues. Germline V gives CDR1 SGHAT, CDR2 FQNNGV. CDR3 loop: CASSLRQANTEAFF. As DNA, the CDR3 is TGTGCCAGCAGCTTGAGGCAAGCGAACACTGAAGCTTTCTTT.

This clonotype was counted ten times or more. The J gene is TRBJ2-7, the V gene TRBV28; no firm D call. The CDR3 contains 12 residues. Trimming removed 1 base from V and 6 bases from J, with 7 bases in between. CDR1 MDHEN and CDR2 SYDVKM come from the germline V gene. CDR3 region: CASSLSLAEQYF. The CDR3 coding sequence is TGTGCCAGCAGTTTATCCCTGGCCGAGCAGTACTTC.

There are many counts of this clonotype. The V gene is TRBV30, the J gene TRBJ2-1; 12 positions agree with TRBD2. The CDR3 contains 16 residues. J gave up 6 bases and V 1 base, and 7 bases lay outside the gene matches. The germline V gene encodes CDR1 GTSNPN and CDR2 SVGIG (reference sequence). The CDR3 loop is CAWSGLAGGLGNEQFF. The CDR3, as DNA: TGTGCCTGGAGTGGCCTAGCGGGAGGGCTAGGCAATGAGCAGTTCTTC.

Turning to this clonotype: Since a much larger clone is just one base distant, this may be a read error. This chain connects TRBV18 to TRBJ2-7; D is undetermined. This CDR3 is 15 amino acids long. CDR1 and CDR2 from the germline V gene are KGHSH and LQKENI. V dropped 0 bases and J dropped 3 bases, with 12 bases sitting between them. DNA of the CDR3: TGTGCCAGCTCACCACCGAAGGGATACGACTACGAGCAGTACTTC. Translating gives CASSPPKGYDYEQYF.

A remark on this clonotype: A much more abundant neighbour one base away suggests this may be a read error. The V and J genes are TRBV3-1 and TRBJ1-6; D possibly corresponds to TRBD1 (6 bases). Germline V CDR1 and CDR2: LGHDT, YNNKEL (reference sequence). The CDR3 covers 15 residues. CDR3 DNA sequence: TGTGCCGGCAGCCAAGTCGGGGCAGGGGATTCACCCCTCCACTTT. Its translation: CAGSQVGAGDSPLHF.

The rearrangement links TRBV28 to TRBJ2-3; TRBD2 might be the D (5 bases). V lost 3 bases and J 2 bases, leaving 12 bases between the germline ends. The CDR3 runs to 15 residues. CDR1 is MDHEN and CDR2 is SYDVKM in the germline V gene. CDR3 region: CASSFPGGHTDTQYF. The CDR3 region has the DNA TGTGCCAGCAGTTTTCCGGGCGGGCACACAGATACGCAGTATTTT.

This clonotype was recorded many times. V and J are TRBV6-2 or TRBV6-3 and TRBJ1-5, with D perhaps TRBD1 (5 bases). The CDR3 is 15 residues long. Germline-derived CDR1 and CDR2 are MNHEY and SVGEGT. V was shortened by 6 bases and J by 0 bases, with 12 bases between the two germline ends. As DNA, the CDR3 is TGTGCCAGCAGGCCACAGGAAGATAGCAATCAGCCCCAGCATTTT. It specifies CASRPQEDSNQPQHF.

This clonotype was counted between two and nine times. The chain has TRBV5-5 and TRBJ2-1, with D perhaps matching TRBD1 or TRBD2 (5 bases each). The CDR3 sequence is 15 residues long. V was shortened by 1 base and J by 9 bases, with 17 bases between the two germline ends. CDR1 is SGHKS, CDR2 YYEKEE, per germline (reference sequence). CDR3 bases: TGTGCCAGCAGCTTGACGTTGGGGGATGGTGTTGAGCAGTTCTTC. It translates to CASSLTLGDGVEQFF.

This clonotype was recorded at least ten times. The chain uses TRBV30 and TRBJ2-4; D remains ambiguous. Germline V gene data show CDR1 as GTSNPN and CDR2 as SVGIG (reference sequence). The CDR3 contains 12 residues. V was pared by 7 bases and J by 6 bases, with 13 bases between. Written as DNA, the CDR3 is TGTGCCTCCACTCTTGTGGGAAACATTCAGTACTTC. Translation: CASTLVGNIQYF.

This clonotype was counted between two and nine times. This chain uses TRBV29-1 with TRBJ2-1; tentatively, D is TRBD2 (5 bases). CDR1 and CDR2 from the germline V gene are SQVTM and ANQGSEA. The CDR3 totals 11 residues. Trimming left V 1 base short and J 9 bases short, with 7 bases between. CDR3 amino acids: CSVEGAGEQFF. In nucleotides, the CDR3 is TGCAGCGTTGAAGGGGCGGGTGAGCAGTTCTTC.

CDR3: CASSLAQGKGTEAFF. The CDR3 DNA is TGTGCCAGCAGCTTAGCCCAGGGTAAGGGGACTGAAGCTTTCTTT. The chain has TRBV7-9 and TRBJ1-1, with D maybe TRBD1 (5 bases). The germline gives CDR1 SEHNR, CDR2 FQNEAQ (reference sequence). This CDR3 spans 15 amino acids. The ends were cut back, 0 bases at V and 5 bases at J, with 13 bases in the middle.

This clonotype was recorded at least ten times. V and J are TRBV5-1 and TRBJ2-3; the match to TRBD2 covers 7 bases. With 4 bases clipped from V and 5 bases from J, the junction kept 22 bases outside the gene matches. The length of the CDR3 is 19 residues. Germline V gene data show CDR1 as SGHRS and CDR2 as YFSETQ. CDR3 amino acids: CASSEAGASGLQGGDTQYF. CDR3 DNA sequence: TGCGCCAGCAGCGAGGCCGGGGCTAGCGGCCTACAAGGTGGAGATACGCAGTATTTT.

This clonotype was counted many times. The chain carries TRBV6-2 or TRBV6-3 and TRBJ2-7; a weak D match, TRBD1 (5 bases). The CDR3 runs 16 residues. Trimming took 8 bases from V and 4 from J, leaving 24 bases between them. In germline, CDR1 is MNHEY, CDR2 SVGEGT. CDR3 in DNA: TGTGCCAGCCGAGACCAGGACACCCTCTACCCGTACGAGCAGTACTTC. Residues: CASRDQDTLYPYEQYF.

This clonotype was detected many times. This chain joins TRBV28 and TRBJ1-5; 7 nucleotides line up with TRBD1. The V and J ends lost 7 bases and 2 bases, in that order; junction bases with no gene match: 14. CDR3 length: 17 amino acids. The germline V gene encodes CDR1 MDHEN and CDR2 SYDVKM. CDR3 nucleotides: TGTGCCAGCACGGAAGGGGGCAAAGCGCCGGGCAATCAGCCCCAGCATTTT. This codes for CASTEGGKAPGNQPQHF.